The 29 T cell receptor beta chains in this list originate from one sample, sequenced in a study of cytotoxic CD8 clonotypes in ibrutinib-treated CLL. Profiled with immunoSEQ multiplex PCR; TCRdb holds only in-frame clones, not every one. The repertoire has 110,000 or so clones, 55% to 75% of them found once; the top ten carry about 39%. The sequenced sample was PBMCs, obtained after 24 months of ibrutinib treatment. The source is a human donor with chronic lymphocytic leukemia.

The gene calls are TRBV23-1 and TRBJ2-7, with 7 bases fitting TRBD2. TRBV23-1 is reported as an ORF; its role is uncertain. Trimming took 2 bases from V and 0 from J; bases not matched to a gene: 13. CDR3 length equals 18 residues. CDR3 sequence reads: CASSQTWGGSTSSYEQYF. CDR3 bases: TGCGCCAGCAGTCAAACCTGGGGCGGGAGCACCTCCTCCTACGAGCAGTACTTC.

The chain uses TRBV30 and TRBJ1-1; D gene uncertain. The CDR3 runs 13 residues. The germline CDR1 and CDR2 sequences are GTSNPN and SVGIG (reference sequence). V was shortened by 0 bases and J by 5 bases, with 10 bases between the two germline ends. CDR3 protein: CAWSVRRDTEAFF. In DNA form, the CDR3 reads TGTGCCTGGAGTGTACGGAGGGATACTGAAGCTTTCTTT.

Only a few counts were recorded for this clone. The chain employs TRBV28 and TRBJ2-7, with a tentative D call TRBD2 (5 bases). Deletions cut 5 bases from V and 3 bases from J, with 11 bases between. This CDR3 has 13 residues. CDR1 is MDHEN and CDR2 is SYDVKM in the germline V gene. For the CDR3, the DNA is TGTGCCAGCAGTACGATGAGGGTCTACGAGCAGTACTTC. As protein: CASSTMRVYEQYF.

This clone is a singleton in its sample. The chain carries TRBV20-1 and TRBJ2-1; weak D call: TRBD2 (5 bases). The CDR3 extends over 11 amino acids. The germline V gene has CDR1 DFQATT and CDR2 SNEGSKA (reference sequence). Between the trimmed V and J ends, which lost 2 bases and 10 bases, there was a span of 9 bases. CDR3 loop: CSARQDLEQFF. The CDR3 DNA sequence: TGCAGTGCTAGACAGGACTTGGAGCAGTTCTTC.

CDR3 bases: TGCGCCAGCAGCCCAATTCTGGGCACTCCGCTGGGCTACACCTTC. As protein: CASSPILGTPLGYTF. The chain couples TRBV4-1 to TRBJ1-2; D uncertain. CDR1 and CDR2 (germline): MGHRA, YSYEKL. The CDR3 sequence is 15 residues long. Trimming pared 4 bases from V and 8 bases from J, leaving 20 bases between.

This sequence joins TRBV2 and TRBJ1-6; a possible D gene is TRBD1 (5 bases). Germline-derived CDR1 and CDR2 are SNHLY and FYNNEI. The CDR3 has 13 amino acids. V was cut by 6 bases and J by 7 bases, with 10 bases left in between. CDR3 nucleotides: TGTGCCAGCAGAGGGACCACCAATTCACCCCTCCACTTT. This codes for CASRGTTNSPLHF.

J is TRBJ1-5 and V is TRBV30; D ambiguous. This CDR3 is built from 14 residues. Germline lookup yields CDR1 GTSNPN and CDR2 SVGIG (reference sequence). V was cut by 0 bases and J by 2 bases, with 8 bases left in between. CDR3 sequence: CAWSVRVGNQPQHF. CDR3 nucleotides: TGTGCCTGGAGTGTACGGGTGGGCAATCAGCCCCAGCATTTT.

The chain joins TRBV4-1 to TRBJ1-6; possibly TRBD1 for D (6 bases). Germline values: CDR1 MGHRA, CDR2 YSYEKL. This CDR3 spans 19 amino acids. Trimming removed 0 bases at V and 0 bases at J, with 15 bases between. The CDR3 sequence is CASSQDFGRGSSYNSPLHF. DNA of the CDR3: TGCGCCAGCAGCCAAGATTTTGGGAGGGGGAGCTCCTATAATTCACCCCTCCACTTT.

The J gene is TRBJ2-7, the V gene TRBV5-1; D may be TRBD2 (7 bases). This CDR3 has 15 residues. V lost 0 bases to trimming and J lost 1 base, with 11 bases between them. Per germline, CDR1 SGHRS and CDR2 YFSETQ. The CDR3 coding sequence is TGCGCCAGCAGCTTGGAACAGGGAGGGTCCTACGAGCAGTACTTC. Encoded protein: CASSLEQGGSYEQYF.

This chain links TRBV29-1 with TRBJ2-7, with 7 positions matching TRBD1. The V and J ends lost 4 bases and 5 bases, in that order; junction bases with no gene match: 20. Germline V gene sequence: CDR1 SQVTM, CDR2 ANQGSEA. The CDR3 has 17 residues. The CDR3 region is CSVGYASGYRGRNEQYF. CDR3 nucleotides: TGCAGCGTTGGGTACGCTAGTGGGTACAGGGGAAGGAACGAGCAGTACTTC.

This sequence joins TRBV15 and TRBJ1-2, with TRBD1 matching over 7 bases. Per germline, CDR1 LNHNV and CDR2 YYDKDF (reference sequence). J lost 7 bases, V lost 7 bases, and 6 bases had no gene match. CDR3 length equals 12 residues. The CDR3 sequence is CATTYRGGGYTF. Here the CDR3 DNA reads TGTGCCACCACTTACAGGGGCGGTGGCTACACCTTC.

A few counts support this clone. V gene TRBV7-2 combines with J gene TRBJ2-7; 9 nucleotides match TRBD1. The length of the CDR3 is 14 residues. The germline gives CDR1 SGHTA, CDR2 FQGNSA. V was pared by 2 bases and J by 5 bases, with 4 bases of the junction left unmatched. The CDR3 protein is CASSLLGQGHEQYF. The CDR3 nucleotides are TGTGCCAGCAGCTTACTTGGACAGGGGCACGAGCAGTACTTC.

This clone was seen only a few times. The CDR3: CASAALPQSYNEQFF. The CDR3 region has the DNA TGTGCCAGCGCGGCCTTGCCCCAGTCCTACAATGAGCAGTTCTTC. The rearrangement uses TRBV6-1 and TRBJ2-1; D is uncertain. Trimming cost V 8 bases and J 1 base, with 15 bases left between them. The CDR3 is 15 amino acids. CDR1 and CDR2 from the germline V gene are MNHNS and SASEGT.

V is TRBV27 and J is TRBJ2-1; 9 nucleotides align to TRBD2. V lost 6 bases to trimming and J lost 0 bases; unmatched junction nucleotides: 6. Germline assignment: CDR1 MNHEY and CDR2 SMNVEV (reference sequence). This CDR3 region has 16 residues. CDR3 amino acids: CASRWRGGSSYNEQFF. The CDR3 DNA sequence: TGTGCCAGCAGATGGCGGGGGGGAAGCTCCTACAATGAGCAGTTCTTC.

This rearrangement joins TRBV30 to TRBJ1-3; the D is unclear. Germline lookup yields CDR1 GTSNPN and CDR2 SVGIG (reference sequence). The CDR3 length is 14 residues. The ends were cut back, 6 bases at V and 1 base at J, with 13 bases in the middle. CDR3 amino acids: CACYQYGSGNTIYF. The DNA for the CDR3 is TGTGCCTGTTACCAATACGGATCTGGAAACACCATATATTTT.

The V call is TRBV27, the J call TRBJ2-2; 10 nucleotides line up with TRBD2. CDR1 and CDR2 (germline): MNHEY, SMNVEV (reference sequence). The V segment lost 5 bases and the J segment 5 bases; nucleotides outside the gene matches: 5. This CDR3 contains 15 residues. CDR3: CASSKSGGATGELFF. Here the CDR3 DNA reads TGTGCCAGCAGTAAGAGCGGGGGGGCTACCGGGGAGCTGTTTTTT.

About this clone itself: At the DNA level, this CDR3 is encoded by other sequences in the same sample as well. In nucleotides, the CDR3 is TGTGCCAGCAGTCCACGGACAGGACGGACTGAAGCTTTCTTT. Translated, it gives CASSPRTGRTEAFF. This chain connects TRBV28 to TRBJ1-1, with 7 bases fitting TRBD1. Germline V lookup: CDR1 MDHEN, CDR2 SYDVKM. This CDR3 region has 14 residues. With V trimmed by 5 bases and J by 5 bases, 8 bases remained unmatched.

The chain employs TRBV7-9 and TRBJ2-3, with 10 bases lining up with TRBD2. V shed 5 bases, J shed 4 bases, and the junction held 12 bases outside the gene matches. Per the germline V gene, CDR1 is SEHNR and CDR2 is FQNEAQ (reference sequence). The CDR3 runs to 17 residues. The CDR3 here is CASSQGVAGGKADTQYF. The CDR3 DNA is TGTGCCAGCAGCCAAGGGGTAGCGGGGGGAAAGGCAGATACGCAGTATTTT.

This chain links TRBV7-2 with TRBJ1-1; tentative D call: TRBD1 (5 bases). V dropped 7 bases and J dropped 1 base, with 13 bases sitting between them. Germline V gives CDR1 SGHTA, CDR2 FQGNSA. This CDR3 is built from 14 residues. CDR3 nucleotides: TGTGCCAGCACCTACCTCACAGGGAACACTGAAGCTTTCTTT. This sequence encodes CASTYLTGNTEAFF.

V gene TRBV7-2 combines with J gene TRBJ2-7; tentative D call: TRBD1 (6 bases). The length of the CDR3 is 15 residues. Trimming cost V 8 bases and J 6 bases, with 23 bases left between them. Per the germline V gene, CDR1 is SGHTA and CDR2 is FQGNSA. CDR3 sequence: CASWSSRGRSGEQYF. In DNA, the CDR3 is TGTGCCAGCTGGTCAAGCAGGGGCCGGAGTGGCGAGCAGTACTTC.

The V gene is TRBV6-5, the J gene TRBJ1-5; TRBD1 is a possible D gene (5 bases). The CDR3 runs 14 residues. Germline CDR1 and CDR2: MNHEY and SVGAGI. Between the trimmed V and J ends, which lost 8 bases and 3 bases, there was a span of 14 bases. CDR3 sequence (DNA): TGTGCCAGCCTCCCGGGGGGGTTCAATCAGCCCCAGCATTTT. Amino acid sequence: CASLPGGFNQPQHF.

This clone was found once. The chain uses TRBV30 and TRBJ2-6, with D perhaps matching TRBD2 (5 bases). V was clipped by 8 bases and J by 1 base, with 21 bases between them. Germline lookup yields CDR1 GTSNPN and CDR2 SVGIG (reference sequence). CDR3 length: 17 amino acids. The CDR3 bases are TGTGCCCGGACTTCAGAGGGCTCCGAATCTGGGGCCAACGTCCTGACTTTC. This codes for CARTSEGSESGANVLTF. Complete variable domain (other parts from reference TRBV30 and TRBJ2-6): SQTIHQWPATLVQPVGSPLSLECTVEGTSNPNLYWYRQAAGRGLQLLFYSVGIGQISSEVPQNLSASRPQDRQFILSSKKLLLSDSGFYLCARTSEGSESGANVLTFGAGSRLTVL.

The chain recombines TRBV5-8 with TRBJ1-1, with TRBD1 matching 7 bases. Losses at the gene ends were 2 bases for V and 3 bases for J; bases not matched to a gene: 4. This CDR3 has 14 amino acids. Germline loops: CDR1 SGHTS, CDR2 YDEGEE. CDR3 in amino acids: CASSFGQGDTEAFF. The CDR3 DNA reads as TGTGCCAGCAGCTTTGGGCAGGGGGACACTGAAGCTTTCTTT.

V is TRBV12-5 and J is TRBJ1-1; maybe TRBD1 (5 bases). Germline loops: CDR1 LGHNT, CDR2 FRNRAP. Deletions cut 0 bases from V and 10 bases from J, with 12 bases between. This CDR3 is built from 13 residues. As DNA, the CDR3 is TGTGCTAGTGGTTTGGTAGGGGCCAGCGGAGCTTTCTTT. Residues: CASGLVGASGAFF.

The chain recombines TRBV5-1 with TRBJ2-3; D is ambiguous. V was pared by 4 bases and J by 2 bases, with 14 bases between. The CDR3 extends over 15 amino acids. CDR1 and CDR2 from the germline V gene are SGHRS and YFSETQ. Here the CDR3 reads CASSKFGDSTDTQYF. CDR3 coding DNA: TGCGCCAGCAGCAAATTTGGCGACTCCACAGATACGCAGTATTTT.

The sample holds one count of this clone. In nucleotides, the CDR3 is TGTGCCAGCAAGCGGGGGGGCAGTGAGACCCAGTACTTC. This sequence encodes CASKRGGSETQYF. The genes are TRBV7-2 and TRBJ2-5; 10 bases align to TRBD2. The V gene's germline CDR1 is SGHTA and CDR2 FQGNSA. The length of the CDR3 is 13 residues. V trimming: 7 bases; J trimming: 5 bases; junction bases outside the gene matches: 4.

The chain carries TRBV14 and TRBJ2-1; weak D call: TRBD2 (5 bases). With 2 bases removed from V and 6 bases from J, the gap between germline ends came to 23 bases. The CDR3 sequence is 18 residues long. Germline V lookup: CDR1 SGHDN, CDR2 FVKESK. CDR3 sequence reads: CASSQLERRNSGINEQFF. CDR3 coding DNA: TGTGCCAGCAGCCAATTGGAACGGAGGAACTCGGGAATCAATGAGCAGTTCTTC.

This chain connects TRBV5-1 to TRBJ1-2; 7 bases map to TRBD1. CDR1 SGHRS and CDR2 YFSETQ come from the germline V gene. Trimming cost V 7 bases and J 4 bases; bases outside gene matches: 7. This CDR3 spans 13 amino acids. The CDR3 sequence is CASATGSGYGYTF. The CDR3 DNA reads TGCGCCAGCGCGACAGGGAGCGGCTATGGCTACACCTTC.

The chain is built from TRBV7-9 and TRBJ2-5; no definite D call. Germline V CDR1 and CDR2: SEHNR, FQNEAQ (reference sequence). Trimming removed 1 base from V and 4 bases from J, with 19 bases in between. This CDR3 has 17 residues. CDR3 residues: CASSLGSSSRLGETQYF. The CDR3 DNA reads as TGTGCCAGCAGCTTAGGCAGCAGCTCCAGGCTAGGAGAGACCCAGTACTTC.